The 14 T cell receptor beta chains below were found in one sample sequenced in a study of shared clonotypes between healthy human individuals. Clones were read by immunoSEQ multiplex PCR, and TCRdb kept only the in-frame ones, dropping some. The data show around 2,000,000 clones, with around 96% seen just once and roughly 1% held by the top ten. As defined, naive CD8 cells were CD45RO-negative and positively selected for CCR7, with terminally differentiated effector memory CD45RA+ cells excluded. Sequences were obtained from naive CD8+ T cells sorted from blood. These receptors all stem from a man aged 18 to 30 in good health.

The rearrangement joins TRBV7-9 to TRBJ2-7; 9 bases line up with TRBD1. The CDR3 length is 16 residues. The germline gives CDR1 SEHNR, CDR2 FQNEAQ (reference sequence). The V segment lost 3 bases and the J segment 5 bases; nucleotides outside the gene matches: 11. This CDR3 is CASSFGAGQGNNEQYF. The CDR3 DNA reads TGTGCCAGCAGCTTTGGTGCTGGACAGGGGAACAACGAGCAGTACTTC. Together with reference TRBV7-9 and TRBJ2-7, the CDR3 gives the full variable domain: DTGVSQNPRHKITKRGQNVTFRCDPISEHNRLYWYRQTLGQGPEFLTYFQNEAQLEKSRLLSDRFSAERPKGSFSTLEIQRTEQGDSAMYLCASSFGAGQGNNEQYFGPGTRLTVT.

The rearrangement uses TRBV5-4 and TRBJ2-7; no clear D. V was pared by 4 bases and J by 2 bases, with 7 bases between. Germline values: CDR1 SGHNT, CDR2 YYREEE (reference sequence). The CDR3 loop spans 12 amino acids. DNA for the CDR3: TGTGCCAGCAGCGAGTACCCCTACGAGCAGTACTTC. Its protein product is CASSEYPYEQYF.

With regard to this clone: This CDR3 is also generated by other DNA sequences in the sample. The chain employs TRBV27 and TRBJ1-1; unclear D gene. CDR1 is MNHEY and CDR2 is SMNVEV in the germline V gene (reference sequence). V dropped 0 bases and J dropped 1 base, with 6 bases sitting between them. CDR3 size: 14 residues. The CDR3 protein is CASSLSGSNTEAFF. Here the CDR3 DNA reads TGTGCCAGCAGTTTATCAGGGTCGAACACTGAAGCTTTCTTT.

This clone was found once. The rearrangement uses TRBV5-8 and TRBJ1-6; D possibly corresponds to TRBD1 (5 bases). Trimming stripped 0 bases from V and 8 bases from J, with 18 bases between. Germline V lookup: CDR1 SGHTS, CDR2 YDEGEE. The CDR3 extends over 17 amino acids. This CDR3 reads CASSLEEWGTPHSPLHF. The CDR3 DNA reads as TGTGCCAGCAGCTTGGAAGAGTGGGGGACCCCTCATTCACCCCTCCACTTT.

The chain is built from TRBV5-6 and TRBJ2-3; a weak D match, TRBD1 (6 bases). V was pared by 2 bases and J by 8 bases, with 18 bases between. CDR1 and CDR2 from the germline V gene are SGHDT and YYEEEE. The CDR3 has 15 residues. The DNA of the CDR3 is TGTGCCAGCAGCTTCCAAACAGGGCCGGTTGGTACGCAGTATTTT. Its protein is CASSFQTGPVGTQYF.

As concerns this clone: Other DNA variants within this sample encode the same CDR3. The CDR3 sequence: CASSFRSSYEQYF. The CDR3, as DNA: TGTGCCAGCAGTTTCAGGAGCTCCTACGAGCAGTACTTC. V gene TRBV28 combines with J gene TRBJ2-7; no definite D call. This CDR3 has 13 amino acids. Trimming shortened V by 3 bases and J by 0 bases, and 6 bases separated the two germline ends. Germline V gives CDR1 MDHEN, CDR2 SYDVKM. The variable domain in full, completed from reference TRBV28 and TRBJ2-7, reads DVKVTQSSRYLVKRTGEKVFLECVQDMDHENMFWYRQDPGLGLRLIYFSYDVKMKEKGDIPEGYSVSREKKERFSLILESASTNQTSMYLCASSFRSSYEQYFGPGTRLTVT.

V is TRBV2 and J is TRBJ2-7; D is possibly TRBD1 (5 bases). Germline loops: CDR1 SNHLY, CDR2 FYNNEI. The V end was cut by 10 bases, the J end by 0 bases, with 10 bases between. The CDR3 totals 12 residues. This CDR3 is CAKYRNSYEQYF. CDR3 coding DNA: TGTGCCAAGTACAGGAACTCCTACGAGCAGTACTTC.

J is TRBJ2-7 and V is TRBV20-1, with D perhaps TRBD2 (5 bases). The CDR3 consists of 11 residues. Trimming stripped 5 bases from V and 4 bases from J, with 9 bases between. Looked up from germline, CDR1 is DFQATT and CDR2 is SNEGSKA (reference sequence). CDR3 region: CSADGEYEQYF. Here the CDR3 DNA reads TGCAGTGCTGACGGGGAATACGAGCAGTACTTC.

The rearrangement uses TRBV9 and TRBJ2-1, with D maybe TRBD1 (5 bases). Germline V lookup: CDR1 SGDLS, CDR2 YYNGEE. V was pared by 4 bases and J by 0 bases, with 17 bases between. This CDR3 spans 17 amino acids. The CDR3 region has the DNA TGTGCCAGCAGCCCCAGGGCTTACCCGAGCTCCTACAATGAGCAGTTCTTC. Its protein is CASSPRAYPSSYNEQFF. Full variable domain (rest looked up from reference TRBV9 and TRBJ2-1): DSGVTQTPKHLITATGQRVTLRCSPRSGDLSVYWYQQSLDQGLQFLIQYYNGEERAKGNILERFSAQQFPDLHSELNLSSLELGDSALYFCASSPRAYPSSYNEQFFGPGTRLTVL.

V gene TRBV7-9 combines with J gene TRBJ2-5; D is uncertain. The germline V and J ends were trimmed by 5 bases and 2 bases, with 12 bases remaining between them. Germline V gene data show CDR1 as SEHNR and CDR2 as FQNEAQ (reference sequence). CDR3 size: 14 residues. The CDR3 sequence is CASSAAGTQETQYF. The CDR3 bases are TGTGCCAGCAGCGCCGCAGGTACACAAGAGACCCAGTACTTC. Supplemented by reference TRBV7-9 and TRBJ2-5, the full variable domain reads DTGVSQNPRHKITKRGQNVTFRCDPISEHNRLYWYRQTLGQGPEFLTYFQNEAQLEKSRLLSDRFSAERPKGSFSTLEIQRTEQGDSAMYLCASSAAGTQETQYFGPGTRLLVL.

This sequence joins TRBV9 and TRBJ2-5; 8 bases match TRBD2. The germline CDR1 and CDR2 sequences are SGDLS and YYNGEE. This CDR3 is 17 amino acids long. V shed 4 bases, J shed 5 bases, and the junction held 16 bases outside the gene matches. CDR3 DNA: TGTGCCAGCAGCCCTCGTGGGCGGGAGGAGATAGGGGAGACCCAGTACTTC. This translates into CASSPRGREEIGETQYF.

On this clone itself: Other nucleotide sequences in the sample specify the same CDR3. The chain links TRBV29-1 to TRBJ2-1; no clear D gene. The germline V gene encodes CDR1 SQVTM and CDR2 ANQGSEA. The CDR3 has 13 residues. Trimming pared 4 bases from V and 0 bases from J, leaving 7 bases between. The CDR3, as DNA: TGCAGCGTTGTCTGGAGCTCCTACAATGAGCAGTTCTTC. It yields the protein CSVVWSSYNEQFF.

The count of this clone is one. The chain recombines TRBV7-9 with TRBJ2-7; D gene unclear. In germline, CDR1 is SEHNR, CDR2 FQNEAQ (reference sequence). Trimming shortened V by 5 bases and J by 0 bases, and 14 bases separated the two germline ends. The length of the CDR3 is 15 residues. CDR3 loop: CASSPSVSLSYEQYF. The CDR3 DNA is TGTGCCAGCAGCCCTTCGGTTAGCCTCTCCTACGAGCAGTACTTC. Using reference TRBV7-9 and TRBJ2-7 for the parts outside the CDR3, the full variable domain is DTGVSQNPRHKITKRGQNVTFRCDPISEHNRLYWYRQTLGQGPEFLTYFQNEAQLEKSRLLSDRFSAERPKGSFSTLEIQRTEQGDSAMYLCASSPSVSLSYEQYFGPGTRLTVT.

This clone was detected only a few times. V usage is TRBV30 and J usage is TRBJ2-7; D is undetermined. The CDR3 sequence is 10 residues long. Deletions cut 2 bases from V and 6 bases from J, with 5 bases between. Per the germline V gene, CDR1 is GTSNPN and CDR2 is SVGIG (reference sequence). Here the CDR3 DNA reads TGTGCCTGGAGTTCGGTCGAGCAGTACTTC. Protein product: CAWSSVEQYF.